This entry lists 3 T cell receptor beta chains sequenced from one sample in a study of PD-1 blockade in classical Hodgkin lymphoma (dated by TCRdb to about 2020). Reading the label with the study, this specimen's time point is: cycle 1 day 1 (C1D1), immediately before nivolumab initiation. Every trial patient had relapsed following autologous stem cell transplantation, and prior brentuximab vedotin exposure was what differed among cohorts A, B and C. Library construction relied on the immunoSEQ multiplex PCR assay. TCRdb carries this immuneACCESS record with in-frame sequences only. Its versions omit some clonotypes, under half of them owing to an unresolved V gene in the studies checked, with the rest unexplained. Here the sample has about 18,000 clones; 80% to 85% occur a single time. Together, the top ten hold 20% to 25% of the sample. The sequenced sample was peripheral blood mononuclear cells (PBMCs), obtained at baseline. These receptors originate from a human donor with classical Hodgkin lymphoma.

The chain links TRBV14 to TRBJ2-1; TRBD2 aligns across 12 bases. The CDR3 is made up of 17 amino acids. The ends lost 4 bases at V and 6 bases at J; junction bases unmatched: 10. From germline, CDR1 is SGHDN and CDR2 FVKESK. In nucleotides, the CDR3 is TGTGCCAGCAGCCTCTATCGCCTAGCGGGGGGGTTCAATGAGCAGTTCTTC. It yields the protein CASSLYRLAGGFNEQFF.

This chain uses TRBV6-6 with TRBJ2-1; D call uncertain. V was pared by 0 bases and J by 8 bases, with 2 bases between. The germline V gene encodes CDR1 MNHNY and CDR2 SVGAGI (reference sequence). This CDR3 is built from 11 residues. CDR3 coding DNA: TGTGCCAGCAGTTACTCATATGAGCAGTTCTTC. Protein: CASSYSYEQFF.

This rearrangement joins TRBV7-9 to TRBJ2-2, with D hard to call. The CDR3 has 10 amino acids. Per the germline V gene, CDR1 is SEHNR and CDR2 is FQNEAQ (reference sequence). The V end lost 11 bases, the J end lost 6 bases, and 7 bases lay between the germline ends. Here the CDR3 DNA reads TGTGCCCAAGACGCCGGGGAGCTGTTTTTT. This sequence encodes CAQDAGELFF.